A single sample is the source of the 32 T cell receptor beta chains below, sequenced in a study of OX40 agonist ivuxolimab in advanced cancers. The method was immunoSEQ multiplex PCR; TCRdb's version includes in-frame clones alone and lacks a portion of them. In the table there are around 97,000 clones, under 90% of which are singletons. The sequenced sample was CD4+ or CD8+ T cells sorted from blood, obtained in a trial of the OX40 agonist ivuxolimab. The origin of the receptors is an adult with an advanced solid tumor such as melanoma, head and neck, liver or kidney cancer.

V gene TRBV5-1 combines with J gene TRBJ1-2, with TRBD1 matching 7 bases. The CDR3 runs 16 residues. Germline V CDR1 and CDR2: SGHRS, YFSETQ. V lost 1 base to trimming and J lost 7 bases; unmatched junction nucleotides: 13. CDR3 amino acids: CASSLRLQGEGGGYTF. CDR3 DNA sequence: TGCGCCAGCAGCTTGAGGTTGCAGGGGGAAGGAGGTGGCTACACCTTC.

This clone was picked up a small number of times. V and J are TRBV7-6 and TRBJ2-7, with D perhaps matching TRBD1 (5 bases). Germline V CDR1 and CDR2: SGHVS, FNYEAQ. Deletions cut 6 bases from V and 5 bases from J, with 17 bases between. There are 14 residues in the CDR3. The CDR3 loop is CASSHPGRANEQYF. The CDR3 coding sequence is TGTGCCAGCAGTCACCCCGGCAGGGCTAACGAGCAGTACTTC.

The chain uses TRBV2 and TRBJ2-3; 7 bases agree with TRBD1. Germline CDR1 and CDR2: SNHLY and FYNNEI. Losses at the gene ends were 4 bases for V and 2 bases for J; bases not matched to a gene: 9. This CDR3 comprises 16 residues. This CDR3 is CASSAPGQRTTDTQYF. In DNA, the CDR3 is TGTGCCAGCAGTGCCCCGGGACAGAGAACCACAGATACGCAGTATTTT.

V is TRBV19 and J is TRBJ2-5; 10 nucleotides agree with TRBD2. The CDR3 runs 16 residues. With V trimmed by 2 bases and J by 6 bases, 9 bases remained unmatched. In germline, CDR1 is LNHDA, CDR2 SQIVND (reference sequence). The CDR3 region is CASSITPGTSAQTQYF. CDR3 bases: TGTGCCAGTAGTATAACACCCGGGACTAGCGCACAGACCCAGTACTTC. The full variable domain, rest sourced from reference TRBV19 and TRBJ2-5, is DGGITQSPKYLFRKEGQNVTLSCEQNLNHDAMYWYRQDPGQGLRLIYYSQIVNDFQKGDIAEGYSVSREKKESFPLTVTSAQKNPTAFYLCASSITPGTSAQTQYFGPGTRLLVL.

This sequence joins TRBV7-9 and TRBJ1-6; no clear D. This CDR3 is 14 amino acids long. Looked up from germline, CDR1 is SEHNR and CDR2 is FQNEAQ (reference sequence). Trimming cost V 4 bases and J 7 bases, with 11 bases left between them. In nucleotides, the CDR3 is TGTGCCAGCAGCTCCCGGGGTGTAAATTCACCCCTCCACTTT. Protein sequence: CASSSRGVNSPLHF.

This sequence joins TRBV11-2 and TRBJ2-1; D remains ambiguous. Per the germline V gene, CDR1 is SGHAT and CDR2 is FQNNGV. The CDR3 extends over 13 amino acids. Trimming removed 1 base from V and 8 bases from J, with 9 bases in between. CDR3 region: CASSLVLDDEQFF. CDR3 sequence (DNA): TGTGCCAGCAGCTTAGTACTGGACGATGAGCAGTTCTTC.

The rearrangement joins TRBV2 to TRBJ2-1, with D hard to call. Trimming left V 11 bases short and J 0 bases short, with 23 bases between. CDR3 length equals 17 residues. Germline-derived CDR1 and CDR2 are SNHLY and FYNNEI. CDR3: CAHEHQLVAGSYNEQFF. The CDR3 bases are TGTGCCCACGAACATCAGCTGGTGGCAGGCTCCTACAATGAGCAGTTCTTC.

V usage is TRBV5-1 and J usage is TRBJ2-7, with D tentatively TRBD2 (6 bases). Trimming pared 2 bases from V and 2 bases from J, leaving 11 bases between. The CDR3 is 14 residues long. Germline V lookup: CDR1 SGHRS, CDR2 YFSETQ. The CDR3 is CASSFNGLTYEQYF. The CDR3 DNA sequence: TGCGCCAGCAGCTTTAACGGACTAACCTACGAGCAGTACTTC.

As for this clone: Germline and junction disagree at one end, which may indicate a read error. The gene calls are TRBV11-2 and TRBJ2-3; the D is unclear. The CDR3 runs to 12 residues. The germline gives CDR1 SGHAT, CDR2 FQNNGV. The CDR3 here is CASRLASDTQYF. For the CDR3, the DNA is TGTGCCAGCAGGTTAGCCTCAGATACGCAGTATTTT. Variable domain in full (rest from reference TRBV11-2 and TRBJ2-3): EAGVAQSPRYKIIEKRQSVAFWCNPISGHATLYWYQQILGQGPKLLIQFQNNGVVDDSQLPKDRFSAERLKGVDSTLKIQPAKLEDSAVYLCASRLASDTQYFGPGTRLTVL.

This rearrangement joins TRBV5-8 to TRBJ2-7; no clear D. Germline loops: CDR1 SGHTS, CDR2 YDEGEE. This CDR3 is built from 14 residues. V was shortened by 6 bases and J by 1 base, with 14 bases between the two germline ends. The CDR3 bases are TGTGCCAGCACCCCTCAAACAGTTTCCTACGAGCAGTACTTC. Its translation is CASTPQTVSYEQYF.

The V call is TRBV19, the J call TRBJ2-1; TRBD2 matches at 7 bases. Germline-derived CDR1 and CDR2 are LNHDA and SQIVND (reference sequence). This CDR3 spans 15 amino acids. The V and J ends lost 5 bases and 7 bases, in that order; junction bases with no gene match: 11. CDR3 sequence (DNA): TGTGCCAGTAGTCAACAGGAGACTAGCTGGAATGAGCAGTTCTTC. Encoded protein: CASSQQETSWNEQFF.

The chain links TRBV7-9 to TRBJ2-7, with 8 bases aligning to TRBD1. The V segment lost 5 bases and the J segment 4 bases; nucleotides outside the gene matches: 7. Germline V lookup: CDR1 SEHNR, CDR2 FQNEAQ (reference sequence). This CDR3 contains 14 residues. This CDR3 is CASSQQGEVYEQYF. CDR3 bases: TGTGCCAGCAGCCAACAGGGGGAAGTTTACGAGCAGTACTTC. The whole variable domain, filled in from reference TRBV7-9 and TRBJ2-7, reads DTGVSQNPRHKITKRGQNVTFRCDPISEHNRLYWYRQTLGQGPEFLTYFQNEAQLEKSRLLSDRFSAERPKGSFSTLEIQRTEQGDSAMYLCASSQQGEVYEQYFGPGTRLTVT.

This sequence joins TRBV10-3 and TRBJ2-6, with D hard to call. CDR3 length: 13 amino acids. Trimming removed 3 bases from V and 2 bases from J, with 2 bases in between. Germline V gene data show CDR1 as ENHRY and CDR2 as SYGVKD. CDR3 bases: TGTGCCATCAGTGACGCTGGGGCCAACGTCCTGACTTTC. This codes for CAISDAGANVLTF.

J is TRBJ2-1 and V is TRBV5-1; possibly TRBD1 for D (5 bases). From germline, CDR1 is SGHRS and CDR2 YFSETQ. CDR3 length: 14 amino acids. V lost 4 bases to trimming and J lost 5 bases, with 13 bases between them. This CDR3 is CASSGVARDNEQFF. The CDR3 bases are TGCGCCAGCAGCGGGGTCGCCAGGGACAATGAGCAGTTCTTC. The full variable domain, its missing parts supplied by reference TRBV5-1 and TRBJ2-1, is KAGVTQTPRYLIKTRGQQVTLSCSPISGHRSVSWYQQTPGQGLQFLFEYFSETQRNKGNFPGRFSGRQFSNSRSEMNVSTLELGDSALYLCASSGVARDNEQFFGPGTRLTVL.

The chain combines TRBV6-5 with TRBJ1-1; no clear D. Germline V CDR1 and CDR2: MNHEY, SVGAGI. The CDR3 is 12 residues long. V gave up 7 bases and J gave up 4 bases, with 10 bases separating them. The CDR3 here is CASTSKGTEAFF. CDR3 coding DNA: TGTGCCAGCACCTCAAAAGGCACTGAAGCTTTCTTT.

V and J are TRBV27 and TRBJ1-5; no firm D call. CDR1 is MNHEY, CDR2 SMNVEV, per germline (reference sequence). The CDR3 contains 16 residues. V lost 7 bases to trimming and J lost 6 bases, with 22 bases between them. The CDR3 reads CASNSARAPSGQPQHF. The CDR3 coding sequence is TGTGCCAGCAATTCGGCCCGGGCCCCAAGCGGTCAGCCCCAGCATTTT.

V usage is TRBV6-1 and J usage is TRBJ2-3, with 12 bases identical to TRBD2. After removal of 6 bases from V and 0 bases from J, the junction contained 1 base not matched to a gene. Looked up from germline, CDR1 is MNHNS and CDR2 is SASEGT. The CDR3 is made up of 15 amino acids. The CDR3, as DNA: TGTGCCAGCAGGACTAGCGGGGGCAGCACAGATACGCAGTATTTT. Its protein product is CASRTSGGSTDTQYF.

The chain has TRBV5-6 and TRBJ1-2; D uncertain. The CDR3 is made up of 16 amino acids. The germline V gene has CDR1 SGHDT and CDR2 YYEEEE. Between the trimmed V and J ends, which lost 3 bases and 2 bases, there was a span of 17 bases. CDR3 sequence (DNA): TGTGCCAGCAGCTCCGGACCCGTAGGGTGGAACTATGGCTACACCTTC. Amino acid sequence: CASSSGPVGWNYGYTF.

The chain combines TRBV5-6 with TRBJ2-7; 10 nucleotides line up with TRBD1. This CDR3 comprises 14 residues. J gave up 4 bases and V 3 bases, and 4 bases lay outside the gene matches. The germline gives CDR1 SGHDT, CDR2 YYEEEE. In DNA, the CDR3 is TGTGCCAGCAGCTCGGGACAGGGGTTTTACGAGCAGTACTTC. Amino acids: CASSSGQGFYEQYF.

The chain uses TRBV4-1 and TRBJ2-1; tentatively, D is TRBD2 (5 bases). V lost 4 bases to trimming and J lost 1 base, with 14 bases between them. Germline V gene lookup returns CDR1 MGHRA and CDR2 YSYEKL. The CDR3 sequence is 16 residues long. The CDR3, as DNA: TGCGCCAGCAGCCCAACGATAGCGCTTTCCTACAATGAGCAGTTCTTC. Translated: CASSPTIALSYNEQFF.

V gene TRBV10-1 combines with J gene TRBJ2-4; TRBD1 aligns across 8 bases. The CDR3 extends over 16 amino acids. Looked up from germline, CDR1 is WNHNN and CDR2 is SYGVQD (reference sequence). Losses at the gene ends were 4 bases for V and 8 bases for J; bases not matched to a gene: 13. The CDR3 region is CASSGRRGQAKDIQYF. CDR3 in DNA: TGCGCCAGCAGTGGCCGGCGGGGACAGGCAAAGGACATTCAGTACTTC.

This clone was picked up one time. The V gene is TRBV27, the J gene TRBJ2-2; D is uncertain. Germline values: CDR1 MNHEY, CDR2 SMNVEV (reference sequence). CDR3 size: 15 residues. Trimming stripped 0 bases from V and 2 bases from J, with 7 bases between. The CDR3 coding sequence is TGTGCCAGCAGTTTATCCAACTATAACACCGGGGAGCTGTTTTTT. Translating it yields CASSLSNYNTGELFF.

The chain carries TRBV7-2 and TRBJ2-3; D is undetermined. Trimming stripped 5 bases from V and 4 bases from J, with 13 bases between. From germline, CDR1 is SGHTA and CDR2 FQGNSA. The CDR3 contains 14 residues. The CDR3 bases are TGTGCCAGCAGCCAGATGGGGAAGCCAGATACGCAGTATTTT. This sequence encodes CASSQMGKPDTQYF.

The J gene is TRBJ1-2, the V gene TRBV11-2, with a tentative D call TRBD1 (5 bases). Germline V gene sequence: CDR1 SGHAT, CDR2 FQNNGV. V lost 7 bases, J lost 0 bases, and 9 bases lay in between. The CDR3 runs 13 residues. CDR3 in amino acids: CASNQGANYGYTF. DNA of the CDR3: TGTGCCAGCAACCAGGGAGCTAACTATGGCTACACCTTC.

CDR3 residues: CASSLQEADTEAFF. The CDR3, as DNA: TGTGCCAGCTCACTCCAGGAGGCTGACACTGAAGCTTTCTTT. This chain joins TRBV18 and TRBJ1-1; D not certain. The germline CDR1 and CDR2 sequences are KGHSH and LQKENI. The CDR3 is 14 residues long. Trimming stripped 4 bases from V and 3 bases from J, with 12 bases between.

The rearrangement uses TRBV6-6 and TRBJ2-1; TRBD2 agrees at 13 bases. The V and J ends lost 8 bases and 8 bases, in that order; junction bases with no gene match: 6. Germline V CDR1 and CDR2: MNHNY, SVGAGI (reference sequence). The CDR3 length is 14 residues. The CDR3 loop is CASSGTSGTHEQFF. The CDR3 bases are TGTGCCAGCTCCGGGACTAGCGGGACCCATGAGCAGTTCTTC.

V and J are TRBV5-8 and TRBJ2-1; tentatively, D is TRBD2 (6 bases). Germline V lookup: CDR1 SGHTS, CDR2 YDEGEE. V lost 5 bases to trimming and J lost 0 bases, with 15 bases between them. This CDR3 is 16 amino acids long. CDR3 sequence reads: CASRRTNRSSYNEQFF. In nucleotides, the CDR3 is TGTGCCAGCAGGCGGACTAACCGGAGCTCCTACAATGAGCAGTTCTTC.

In DNA form, the CDR3 reads TGCGCCAGCAGCTTGGTGGTGACCGGGGAGCTGTTTTTT. It codes for CASSLVVTGELFF. The chain recombines TRBV5-1 with TRBJ2-2; the D is unclear. Germline values: CDR1 SGHRS, CDR2 YFSETQ. V was cut by 0 bases and J by 5 bases, with 5 bases left in between. CDR3 length equals 13 residues.

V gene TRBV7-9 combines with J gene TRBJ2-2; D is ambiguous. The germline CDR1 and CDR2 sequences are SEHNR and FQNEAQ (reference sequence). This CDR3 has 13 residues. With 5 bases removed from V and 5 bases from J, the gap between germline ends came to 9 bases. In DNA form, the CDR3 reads TGTGCCAGCAGCCCAGGTGGGACCGGGGAGCTGTTTTTT. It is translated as CASSPGGTGELFF.

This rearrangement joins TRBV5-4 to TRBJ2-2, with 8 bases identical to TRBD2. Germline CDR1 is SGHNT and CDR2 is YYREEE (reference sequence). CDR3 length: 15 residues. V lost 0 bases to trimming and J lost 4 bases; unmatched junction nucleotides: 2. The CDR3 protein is CASSLVAGLTGELFF. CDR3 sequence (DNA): TGTGCCAGCAGCTTGGTAGCGGGACTCACCGGGGAGCTGTTTTTT.

The CDR3 sequence is CASSKGSGTSGNNEQFF. The CDR3 bases are TGTGCCAGCAGCAAAGGAAGCGGGACTAGCGGAAACAATGAGCAGTTCTTC. The chain has TRBV5-4 and TRBJ2-1; 11 bases are a match to TRBD2. The CDR3 spans 17 residues. The germline V gene encodes CDR1 SGHNT and CDR2 YYREEE (reference sequence). J gave up 5 bases and V 4 bases, and 11 bases lay outside the gene matches. Variable domain in full (rest from reference TRBV5-4 and TRBJ2-1): ETGVTQSPTHLIKTRGQQVTLRCSSQSGHNTVSWYQQALGQGPQFIFQYYREEENGRGNFPPRFSGLQFPNYSSELNVNALELDDSALYLCASSKGSGTSGNNEQFFGPGTRLTVL.

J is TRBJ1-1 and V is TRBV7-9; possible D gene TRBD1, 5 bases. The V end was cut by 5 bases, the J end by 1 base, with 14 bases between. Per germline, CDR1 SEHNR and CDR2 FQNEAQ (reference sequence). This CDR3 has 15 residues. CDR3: CASSLGGASNTEAFF. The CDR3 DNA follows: TGTGCCAGCAGCCTCGGAGGGGCTTCGAACACTGAAGCTTTCTTT.